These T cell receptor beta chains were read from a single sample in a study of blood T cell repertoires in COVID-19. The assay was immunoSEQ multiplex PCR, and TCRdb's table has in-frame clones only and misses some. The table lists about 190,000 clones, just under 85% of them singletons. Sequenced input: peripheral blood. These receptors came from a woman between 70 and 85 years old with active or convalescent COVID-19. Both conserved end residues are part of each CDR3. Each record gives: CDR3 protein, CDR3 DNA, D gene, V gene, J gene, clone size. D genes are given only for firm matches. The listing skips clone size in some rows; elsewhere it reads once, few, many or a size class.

CDR3aa: CASSLRVAGGDEQYF
CDR3nt: TGTGCCAGCAGCTTAAGGGTAGCGGGAGGGGACGAGCAGTACTTC
d_gene: TRBD2
v_gene: TRBV11-3
j_gene: TRBJ2-7
abundance: .

CDR3aa: CASSLGGLAGGGTDTQYF
CDR3nt: TGCGCCAGCAGCTTGGGAGGCCTAGCGGGAGGAGGTACAGATACGCAGTATTTT
d_gene: TRBD2
v_gene: TRBV5-1
j_gene: TRBJ2-3
abundance: .

CDR3aa: CASSSPGGYNEQFF
CDR3nt: TGTGCCAGCAGTTCCCCAGGAGGGTACAATGAGCAGTTCTTC
d_gene: .
v_gene: TRBV6-2/TRBV6-3
j_gene: TRBJ2-1
abundance: .

CDR3aa: CASTLRGAYEQYF
CDR3nt: TGTGCCAGCACTCTCAGGGGCGCCTACGAGCAGTACTTC
d_gene: .
v_gene: TRBV28
j_gene: TRBJ2-7
abundance: .

CDR3aa: CASTVLARHEQFF
CDR3nt: TGTGCCAGCACCGTACTAGCGCGGCATGAGCAGTTCTTC
d_gene: TRBD2
v_gene: TRBV12-3/TRBV12-4
j_gene: TRBJ2-1
abundance: .

CDR3aa: CASSLSRATEAFF
CDR3nt: TGTGCCAGCAGTTTAAGCAGGGCCACTGAAGCTTTCTTT
d_gene: .
v_gene: TRBV28
j_gene: TRBJ1-1
abundance: .

CDR3aa: CASSWTGSSGNTIYF
CDR3nt: TGTGCCAGCAGCTGGACAGGGAGCTCTGGAAACACCATATATTTT
d_gene: TRBD1
v_gene: TRBV9
j_gene: TRBJ1-3
abundance: .

CDR3aa: CASSELGGSSGYTF
CDR3nt: TGTGCCAGCAGTGAATTGGGGGGGTCTTCTGGCTACACCTTC
d_gene: .
v_gene: TRBV6-1
j_gene: TRBJ1-2
abundance: .

CDR3aa: CASRAGEGEQYF
CDR3nt: TGTGCCAGCAGGGCGGGAGAGGGCGAGCAGTACTTC
d_gene: TRBD2
v_gene: TRBV6-5
j_gene: TRBJ2-7
abundance: .

CDR3aa: CASSLFEGLIGNQPQHF
CDR3nt: TGTGCCAGTAGTCTCTTTGAGGGACTAATCGGCAATCAGCCCCAGCATTTT
d_gene: .
v_gene: TRBV19
j_gene: TRBJ1-5
abundance: .

CDR3aa: CASSQLQGSHTEAFF
CDR3nt: TGTGCCAGCAGCCAATTACAGGGAAGTCACACTGAAGCTTTCTTT
d_gene: .
v_gene: TRBV14
j_gene: TRBJ1-1
abundance: .

CDR3aa: CSVESEGGYEQYF
CDR3nt: TGCAGCGTTGAATCGGAAGGAGGGTACGAGCAGTACTTC
d_gene: .
v_gene: TRBV29-1
j_gene: TRBJ2-7
abundance: .

CDR3aa: CAWSVGQDYGYTF
CDR3nt: TGTGCCTGGAGTGTAGGACAGGACTATGGCTACACCTTC
d_gene: TRBD1
v_gene: TRBV30
j_gene: TRBJ1-2
abundance: .

CDR3aa: CASSAQPGRGTDTQYF
CDR3nt: TGTGCCAGCAGCGCCCAGCCGGGCAGGGGCACAGATACGCAGTATTTT
d_gene: .
v_gene: TRBV9
j_gene: TRBJ2-3
abundance: once

CDR3aa: CASSQGQGETFAEAFF
CDR3nt: TGTGCCAGCAGCCAGGGACAGGGGGAGACCTTCGCTGAAGCTTTCTTT
d_gene: TRBD1
v_gene: TRBV6-6
j_gene: TRBJ1-1
abundance: .

CDR3aa: CASSSTFIGELFF
CDR3nt: TGCGCCAGCAGCTCCACATTCATCGGGGAGCTGTTTTTT
d_gene: .
v_gene: TRBV5-1
j_gene: TRBJ2-2
abundance: .

CDR3aa: CASSAQTDRGYNQPQHF
CDR3nt: TGTGCCAGCAGCGCGCAGACGGACAGGGGTTACAATCAGCCCCAGCATTTT
d_gene: TRBD1
v_gene: TRBV11-2
j_gene: TRBJ1-5
abundance: .

CDR3aa: CASSFPGQGNQPQHF
CDR3nt: TGTGCCAGCAGTTTCCCGGGACAGGGGAATCAGCCCCAGCATTTT
d_gene: TRBD1
v_gene: TRBV28
j_gene: TRBJ1-5
abundance: .

CDR3aa: CASSLVGLTGTEAFF
CDR3nt: TGTGCCAGCAGCTTAGTTGGACTGACCGGCACTGAAGCTTTCTTT
d_gene: .
v_gene: TRBV7-8
j_gene: TRBJ1-1
abundance: .

CDR3aa: CASSVNTGTASYEQYF
CDR3nt: TGTGCCAGCAGTGTTAATACCGGGACAGCATCCTACGAGCAGTACTTC
d_gene: TRBD1
v_gene: TRBV6-1
j_gene: TRBJ2-7
abundance: .

CDR3aa: CASKRTGQETQYF
CDR3nt: TGTGCCAGCAAGAGGACAGGCCAAGAGACCCAGTACTTC
d_gene: TRBD1
v_gene: TRBV2
j_gene: TRBJ2-5
abundance: .

CDR3aa: CASSPRATGSTETQYF
CDR3nt: TGTGCCAGCTCACCCCGCGCGACAGGGTCAACTGAGACCCAGTACTTC
d_gene: TRBD1
v_gene: TRBV18
j_gene: TRBJ2-5
abundance: few

CDR3aa: CASSLDREKYGYTF
CDR3nt: TGTGCCAGCAGCTTAGACAGGGAAAAATATGGCTACACCTTC
d_gene: .
v_gene: TRBV7-9
j_gene: TRBJ1-2
abundance: .

CDR3aa: CASSYPGLNTGELFF
CDR3nt: TGTGCCAGCAGTTATCCGGGACTCAACACCGGGGAGCTGTTTTTT
d_gene: .
v_gene: TRBV6-5
j_gene: TRBJ2-2
abundance: .

CDR3aa: CASSEDRLAWGETQYF
CDR3nt: TGTGCCAGCAGTGAAGATAGACTAGCCTGGGGTGAGACCCAGTACTTC
d_gene: TRBD2
v_gene: TRBV25-1
j_gene: TRBJ2-5
abundance: .

CDR3aa: CASSISTGREKLFF
CDR3nt: TGCGCCAGCAGTATCTCGACAGGTCGCGAAAAACTGTTTTTT
d_gene: .
v_gene: TRBV5-1
j_gene: TRBJ1-4
abundance: few

CDR3aa: CASSPYRQGATEAFF
CDR3nt: TGTGCCAGCAGCCCCTATAGACAGGGGGCGACTGAAGCTTTCTTT
d_gene: TRBD1
v_gene: TRBV6-5
j_gene: TRBJ1-1
abundance: .

CDR3aa: CAIREGRGNYGYTF
CDR3nt: TGTGCCATACGAGAGGGCCGGGGAAACTATGGCTACACCTTC
d_gene: .
v_gene: TRBV2
j_gene: TRBJ1-2
abundance: once

CDR3aa: CASSHLGWPVPKDEQFF
CDR3nt: TGTGCCAGCAGTCACCTCGGGTGGCCCGTCCCTAAGGATGAGCAGTTCTTC
d_gene: .
v_gene: TRBV6-6
j_gene: TRBJ2-1
abundance: .

CDR3aa: CASSLDRRTSLSGANVLTF
CDR3nt: TGTGCCAGCAGCTTAGATCGTCGTACTAGCCTCTCTGGGGCCAACGTCCTGACTTTC
d_gene: .
v_gene: TRBV7-6
j_gene: TRBJ2-6
abundance: .

CDR3aa: CASRFADTQYF
CDR3nt: TGTGCCAGCAGATTTGCGGATACGCAGTATTTT
d_gene: .
v_gene: TRBV5-5
j_gene: TRBJ2-3
abundance: .

CDR3aa: CASSPLTSLNEQFF
CDR3nt: TGTGCCAGCAGCCCTTTGACTAGCCTCAATGAGCAGTTCTTC
d_gene: TRBD2
v_gene: TRBV28
j_gene: TRBJ2-1
abundance: .

CDR3aa: CASSVAGANQPQHF
CDR3nt: TGTGCCAGCAGCGTAGCAGGGGCCAATCAGCCCCAGCATTTT
d_gene: .
v_gene: TRBV9
j_gene: TRBJ1-5
abundance: .

CDR3aa: CASSRRRSHQETQYF
CDR3nt: TGTGCCAGCAGCAGAAGGAGGTCCCACCAAGAGACCCAGTACTTC
d_gene: .
v_gene: TRBV5-6
j_gene: TRBJ2-5
abundance: .

CDR3aa: CASSSPDRGKNIQYF
CDR3nt: TGCGCCAGCAGCTCCCCGGACAGGGGAAAAAACATTCAGTACTTC
d_gene: TRBD1
v_gene: TRBV5-1
j_gene: TRBJ2-4
abundance: .

CDR3aa: CASSLDRGLDQPQHF
CDR3nt: TGCGCCAGCAGTCTAGACAGGGGGCTCGATCAGCCCCAGCATTTT
d_gene: TRBD1
v_gene: TRBV23-1
j_gene: TRBJ1-5
abundance: few

CDR3aa: CASSGGLDTQYF
CDR3nt: TGTGCCAGCTCAGGGGGCCTGGATACGCAGTATTTT
d_gene: TRBD1
v_gene: TRBV7-9
j_gene: TRBJ2-3
abundance: .

CDR3aa: CASSFLLGRGGEQFF
CDR3nt: TGCGCCAGCAGCTTTTTATTAGGGAGGGGTGGGGAGCAGTTCTTC
d_gene: TRBD2
v_gene: TRBV5-1
j_gene: TRBJ2-1
abundance: .

CDR3aa: CASSEDQGLGQFF
CDR3nt: TGTGCCAGCAGTGAAGACCAGGGCTTGGGTCAGTTCTTC
d_gene: .
v_gene: TRBV2
j_gene: TRBJ2-1
abundance: .

CDR3aa: CASSGGPYYGYTF
CDR3nt: TGTGCCAGCAGTGGGGGCCCCTACTATGGCTACACCTTC
d_gene: .
v_gene: TRBV25-1
j_gene: TRBJ1-2
abundance: .

CDR3aa: CASRSGVHYEQYF
CDR3nt: TGTGCCAGCAGATCGGGAGTTCACTACGAGCAGTACTTC
d_gene: .
v_gene: TRBV27
j_gene: TRBJ2-7
abundance: .

CDR3aa: CASRQGPYEQYF
CDR3nt: TGTGCCAGCCGACAGGGGCCCTACGAGCAGTACTTC
d_gene: TRBD1
v_gene: TRBV12-3/TRBV12-4
j_gene: TRBJ2-7
abundance: .

CDR3aa: CASSLRWAGVSDTEAFF
CDR3nt: TGTGCCAGCAGCTTACGGTGGGCAGGGGTTTCGGACACTGAAGCTTTCTTT
d_gene: .
v_gene: TRBV7-9
j_gene: TRBJ1-1
abundance: .

CDR3aa: CAISEGNNNYEQYF
CDR3nt: TGTGCCATCAGTGAGGGTAATAACAACTACGAGCAGTACTTC
d_gene: .
v_gene: TRBV10-3
j_gene: TRBJ2-7
abundance: few

CDR3aa: CASSFGGYEQYF
CDR3nt: TGTGCCAGCAGCTTTGGCGGCTACGAGCAGTACTTC
d_gene: .
v_gene: TRBV11-2
j_gene: TRBJ2-7
abundance: .

CDR3aa: CANPDRGRTDTQYF
CDR3nt: TGCGCCAATCCCGACAGGGGGCGTACAGATACGCAGTATTTT
d_gene: TRBD1
v_gene: TRBV5-1
j_gene: TRBJ2-3
abundance: .

CDR3aa: CASSLGTSEAYEQYF
CDR3nt: TGCGCCAGCAGCTTGGGAACTAGCGAAGCCTACGAGCAGTACTTC
d_gene: TRBD2
v_gene: TRBV5-1
j_gene: TRBJ2-7
abundance: .

CDR3aa: CASSFGLFYEQYF
CDR3nt: TGCGCCAGCAGCTTCGGACTCTTCTACGAGCAGTACTTC
d_gene: .
v_gene: TRBV5-1
j_gene: TRBJ2-7
abundance: .

CDR3aa: CASSLTGGDGYEQYF
CDR3nt: TGTGCCAGCAGCTTAACAGGCGGGGATGGGTACGAGCAGTACTTC
d_gene: .
v_gene: TRBV7-9
j_gene: TRBJ2-7
abundance: .